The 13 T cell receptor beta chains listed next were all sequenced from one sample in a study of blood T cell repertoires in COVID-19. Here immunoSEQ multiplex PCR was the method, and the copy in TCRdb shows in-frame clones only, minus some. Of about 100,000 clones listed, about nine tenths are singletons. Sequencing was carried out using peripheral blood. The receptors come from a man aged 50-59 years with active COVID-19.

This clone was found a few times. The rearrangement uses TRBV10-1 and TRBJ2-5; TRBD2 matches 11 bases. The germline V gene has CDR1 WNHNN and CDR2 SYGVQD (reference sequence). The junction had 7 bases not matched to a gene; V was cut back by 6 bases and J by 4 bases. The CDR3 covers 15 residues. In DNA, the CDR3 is TGCGCCAGCAGCCCCGGGGGGACTAGCGGAGAGACCCAGTACTTC. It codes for CASSPGGTSGETQYF.

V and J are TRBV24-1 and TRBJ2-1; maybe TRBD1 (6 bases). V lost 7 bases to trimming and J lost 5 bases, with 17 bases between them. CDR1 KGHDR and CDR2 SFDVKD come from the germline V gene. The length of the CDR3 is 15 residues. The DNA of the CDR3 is TGTGCCACCAGGGGGATGGGACATCACGACAATGAGCAGTTCTTC. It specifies CATRGMGHHDNEQFF.

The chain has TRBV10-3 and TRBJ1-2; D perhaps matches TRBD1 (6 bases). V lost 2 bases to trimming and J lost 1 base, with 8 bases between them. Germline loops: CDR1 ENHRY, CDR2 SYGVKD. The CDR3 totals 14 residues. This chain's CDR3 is CAISERDNNYGYTF. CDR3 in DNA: TGTGCCATCAGTGAGAGGGACAATAACTATGGCTACACCTTC.

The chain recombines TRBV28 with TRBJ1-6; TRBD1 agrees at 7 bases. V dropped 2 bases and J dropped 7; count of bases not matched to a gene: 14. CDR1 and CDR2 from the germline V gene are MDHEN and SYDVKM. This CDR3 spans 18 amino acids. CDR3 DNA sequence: TGTGCCAGCAGTTTAGACTCCGGTGGGTGGACAGGAAATTCACCCCTCCACTTT. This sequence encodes CASSLDSGGWTGNSPLHF.

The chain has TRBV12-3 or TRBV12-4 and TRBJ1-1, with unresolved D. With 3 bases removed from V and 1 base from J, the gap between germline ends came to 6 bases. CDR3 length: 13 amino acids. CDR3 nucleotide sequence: TGTGCCAGCAGTTTTGGCGGGAACACTGAAGCTTTCTTT. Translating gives CASSFGGNTEAFF.

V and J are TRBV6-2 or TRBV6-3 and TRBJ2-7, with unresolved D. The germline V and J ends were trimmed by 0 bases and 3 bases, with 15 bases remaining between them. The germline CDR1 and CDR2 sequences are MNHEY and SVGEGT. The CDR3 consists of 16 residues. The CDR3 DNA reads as TGTGCCAGCAGTTACTCCCCGCGTACCTACGGCTACGAGCAGTACTTC. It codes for CASSYSPRTYGYEQYF.

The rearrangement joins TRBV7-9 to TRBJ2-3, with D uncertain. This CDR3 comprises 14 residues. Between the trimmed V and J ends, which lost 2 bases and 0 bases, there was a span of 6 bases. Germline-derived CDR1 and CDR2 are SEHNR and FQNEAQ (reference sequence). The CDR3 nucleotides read TGTGCCAGCAGCTTATCGGGTAGCACAGATACGCAGTATTTT. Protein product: CASSLSGSTDTQYF.

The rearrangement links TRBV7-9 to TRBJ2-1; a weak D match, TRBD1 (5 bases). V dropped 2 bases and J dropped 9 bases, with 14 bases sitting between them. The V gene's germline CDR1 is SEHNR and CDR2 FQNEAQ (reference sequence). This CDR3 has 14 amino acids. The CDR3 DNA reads TGTGCCAGCAGCTTAAGGCAGGGATCGGGTGAGCAGTTCTTC. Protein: CASSLRQGSGEQFF.

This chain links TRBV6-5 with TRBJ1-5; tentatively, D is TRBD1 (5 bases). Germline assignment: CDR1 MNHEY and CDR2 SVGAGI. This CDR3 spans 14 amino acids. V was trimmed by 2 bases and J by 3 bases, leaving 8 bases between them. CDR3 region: CASSYGGNNQPQHF. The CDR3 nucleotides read TGTGCCAGCAGTTACGGGGGGAACAATCAGCCCCAGCATTTT.

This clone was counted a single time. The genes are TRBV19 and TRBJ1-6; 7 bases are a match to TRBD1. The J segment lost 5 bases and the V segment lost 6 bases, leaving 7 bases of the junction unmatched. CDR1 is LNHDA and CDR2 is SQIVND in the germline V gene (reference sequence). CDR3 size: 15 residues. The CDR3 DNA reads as TGTGCCAGTAGCTCCGGGACAGTTCATAATTCACCCCTCCACTTT. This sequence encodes CASSSGTVHNSPLHF.

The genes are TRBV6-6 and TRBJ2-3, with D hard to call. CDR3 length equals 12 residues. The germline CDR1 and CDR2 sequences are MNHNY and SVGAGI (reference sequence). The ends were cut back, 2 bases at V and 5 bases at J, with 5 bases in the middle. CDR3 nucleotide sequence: TGTGCCAGCAGTTACGGCAGAGATACGCAGTATTTT. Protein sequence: CASSYGRDTQYF.

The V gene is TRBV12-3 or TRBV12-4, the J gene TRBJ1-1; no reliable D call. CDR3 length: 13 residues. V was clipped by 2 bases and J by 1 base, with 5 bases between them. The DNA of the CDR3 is TGTGCCAGCAGTTTACAACAGAACACTGAAGCTTTCTTT. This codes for CASSLQQNTEAFF.

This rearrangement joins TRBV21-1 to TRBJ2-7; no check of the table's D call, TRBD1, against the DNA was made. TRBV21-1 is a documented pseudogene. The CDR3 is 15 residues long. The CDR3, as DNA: TGTGCCAGCAGCAAAGGTGGGACAGGGGGCGACGAGCAGTACGTC. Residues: CASSKGGTGGDEQYV.